This TCR beta chain came from a study of blood T cell repertoires in COVID-19. The wider study: The origin of the acute and convalescent COVID-19 samples was the United States, Italy and Spain. Sample material is recorded as cDNA or gDNA derived from T cells, B-cell-depleted T cells, or PBMCs.

Study processing details: Estimated nucleated cell counts came from reference gene primer amplification. The assay was immunoSEQ multiplex PCR, and TCRdb's table has in-frame clones only and misses some. V and J calls plus clone size are reproduced from that table; the DNA served to infer D and trimming. The table has hundreds of thousands of clones, roughly nine tenths seen once. CDR3 length: 13 residues. Germline CDR1 is SGHNT and CDR2 is YYREEE (reference sequence). Trimming removed 4 bases at V and 4 bases at J, with 11 bases between. Participants were aged about 18 to 100 years, lived in over 20 US areas, and enrolled virtually.

The material sequenced was PBMCs or T cells enriched from blood (not recorded which). The receptor was isolated from a woman aged 18 to 35 who had recovered from COVID-19. This chain uses TRBV5-4 with TRBJ1-1; the D is unclear. CDR3 sequence reads: CASSRPGGTEAFF. The CDR3, as DNA: TGTGCCAGCAGCCGTCCGGGTGGCACTGAAGCTTTCTTT.